This passage covers 9 T cell receptor beta chains from one sample sequenced in a study of patients and donors after allogeneic stem cell transplantation. Via MiXCR, TCRdb re-called the RT-PCR reads, giving one row per CDR3 protein. The table has some 150,000 distinct CDR3 sequences, roughly 35% seen once; the top ten hold around 50%. The sample was blood, either unsorted or a sorted T cell fraction (not recorded which). Source of these receptors: a human donor who was either an allogeneic HSCT recipient or a stem cell or donor lymphocyte infusion donor (not recorded which). It is not recorded whose cells these are; they may come from a transplant donor.

The chain combines TRBV3-1 with TRBJ2-3; TRBD2 aligns across 9 bases. In germline, CDR1 is LGHDT, CDR2 YNNKEL (reference sequence). CDR3 size: 14 residues. After removal of 0 bases from V and 9 bases from J, the junction contained 4 bases not matched to a gene. In DNA form, the CDR3 reads TGTGCCAGCAGCCAAGATGACGGGACTAGCACGCAGTATTTT. Translated: CASSQDDGTSTQYF.

The J gene is TRBJ1-5, the V gene TRBV6-1; unclear D gene. The germline V and J ends were trimmed by 9 bases and 7 bases, with 7 bases remaining between them. The CDR3 is made up of 10 amino acids. Germline lookup yields CDR1 MNHNS and CDR2 SASEGT. CDR3 coding DNA: TGTGCCAGTGGCGAACAGCCCCAGCATTTT. It yields the protein CASGEQPQHF.

The sample holds a few counts of this clonotype. CDR3 nucleotide sequence: TGTGCCAGCAGCGTCGGGACCATGGGCACTGAAGCTTTCTTT. It codes for CASSVGTMGTEAFF. This chain uses TRBV27 with TRBJ1-1; D perhaps matches TRBD1 (5 bases). This CDR3 is 14 amino acids long. V was clipped by 6 bases and J by 4 bases, with 15 bases between them. The germline V gene has CDR1 MNHEY and CDR2 SMNVEV (reference sequence).

The CDR3 protein is CAISEFQSVPYEQYV. The CDR3 DNA is TGTGCCATCAGTGAGTTCCAGTCGGTCCCCTACGAGCAGTACGTC. This chain connects TRBV10-3 to TRBJ2-7; no reliable D call. The CDR3 covers 15 residues. In germline, CDR1 is ENHRY, CDR2 SYGVKD. Trimming cost V 1 base and J 2 bases, with 12 bases left between them.

This clonotype was detected only a few times. The genes are TRBV7-2 and TRBJ1-3; D ambiguous. Germline CDR1 reads SGHTA; CDR2 reads FQGNSA. The CDR3 consists of 15 residues. V lost 3 bases, J lost 3 bases, and 12 bases lay in between. Here the CDR3 DNA reads TGTGCCAGCAGCTTGTTTTTGGGTTATGGAAACACCATATATTTT. Translated, it gives CASSLFLGYGNTIYF. Full variable domain (outside the CDR3, taken from reference TRBV7-2 and TRBJ1-3): GAGVSQSPSNKVTEKGKDVELRCDPISGHTALYWYRQSLGQGLEFLIYFQGNSAPDKSGLPSDRFSAERTGGSVSTLTIQRTQQEDSAVYLCASSLFLGYGNTIYFGEGSWLTVV.

The rearrangement uses TRBV28 and TRBJ1-5; D possibly corresponds to TRBD1 (6 bases). Trimming took off 10 bases at V and 3 bases at J, with 19 bases between the two ends. Germline-derived CDR1 and CDR2 are MDHEN and SYDVKM. The CDR3 length is 15 residues. The CDR3 DNA reads TGTGCCATCTCGGACAGCCAGTACTCCAATCAGCCCCAGCATTTT. The encoded protein is CAISDSQYSNQPQHF.

This clonotype was picked up one time. The rearrangement uses TRBV5-1 and TRBJ2-3; possibly TRBD1 for D (5 bases). Trimming stripped 2 bases from V and 2 bases from J, with 9 bases between. Per germline, CDR1 SGHRS and CDR2 YFSETQ. CDR3 size: 14 residues. The CDR3 DNA sequence: TGCGCCAGCAGCTTCCGACAGCCCACAGATACGCAGTATTTT. It specifies CASSFRQPTDTQYF.

The chain recombines TRBV6-5 with TRBJ2-5; 9 bases map to TRBD2. CDR3 length equals 16 residues. Per germline, CDR1 MNHEY and CDR2 SVGAGI. J gave up 4 bases and V 2 bases, and 8 bases lay outside the gene matches. CDR3 region: CASSYGIAGDLETQYF. The CDR3 DNA is TGTGCCAGCAGTTACGGGATAGCGGGGGACCTAGAGACCCAGTACTTC.

This chain joins TRBV12-3 or TRBV12-4 and TRBJ1-4, with D maybe TRBD1 (6 bases). The V end was cut by 2 bases, the J end by 3 bases, with 13 bases between. The length of the CDR3 is 16 residues. CDR3 in amino acids: CASSLWGGAANEKLFF. Here the CDR3 DNA reads TGTGCCAGCAGTTTATGGGGGGGCGCGGCTAATGAAAAACTGTTTTTT.